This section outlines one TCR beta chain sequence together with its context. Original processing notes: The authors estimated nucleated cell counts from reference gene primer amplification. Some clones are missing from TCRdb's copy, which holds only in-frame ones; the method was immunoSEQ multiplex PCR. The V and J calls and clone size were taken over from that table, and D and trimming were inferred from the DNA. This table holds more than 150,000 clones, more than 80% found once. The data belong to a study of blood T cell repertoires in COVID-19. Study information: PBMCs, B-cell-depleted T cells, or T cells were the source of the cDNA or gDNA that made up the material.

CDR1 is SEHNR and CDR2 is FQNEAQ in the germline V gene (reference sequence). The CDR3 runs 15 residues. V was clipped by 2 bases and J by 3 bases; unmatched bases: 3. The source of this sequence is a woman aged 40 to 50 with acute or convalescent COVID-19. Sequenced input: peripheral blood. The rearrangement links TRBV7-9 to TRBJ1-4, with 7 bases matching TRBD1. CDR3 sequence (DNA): TGTGCCAGCAGCTTAAGGGGACAGTCTAATGAAAAACTGTTTTTT. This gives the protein CASSLRGQSNEKLFF.